This T cell receptor (beta chain) was sequenced in a study of blood T cells in healthy people across ages. On this clonotype itself: A much larger clone differs from this one at a single base, so this may be a read error.

The CDR3 is made up of 11 amino acids. CDR1 SGHTA and CDR2 FQGNSA come from the germline V gene. Through a sample-barcoded 5' primer and a J-beta primer mix, a second PCR was run for roughly 7 to 12 cycles. TCRdb processed the 5' RACE reads anew with MiXCR; each CDR3 protein has one entry. Of hundreds of thousands of distinct CDR3 sequences detected, roughly 30% appear once; the ten largest clones hold approximately 15%. The chain uses TRBV7-2 and TRBJ2-1; D gene unclear. The TCR originated in a woman of 80 years or more in good health. What was sequenced was blood. CDR3 amino acids: CASSLTAERFF. CDR3 DNA: TGTGCCAGCAGCTTGACCGCCGAGCGGTTCTTC. The whole variable domain, filled in from reference TRBV7-2 and TRBJ2-1, reads GAGVSQSPSNKVTEKGKDVELRCDPISGHTALYWYRQSLGQGLEFLIYFQGNSAPDKSGLPSDRFSAERTGGSVSTLTIQRTQQEDSAVYLCASSLTAERFFGPGTRLTVL.